This T cell receptor (beta chain) was found in a study of control samples from healthy donors and cancer patients. The CDR3 covers 16 residues. Trimming left V 0 bases short and J 0 bases short, with 13 bases between. Germline-derived CDR1 and CDR2 are SGDLS and YYNGEE. Repertoires were generated with immunoSEQ multiplex PCR, while TCRdb's copy carries only in-frame clones and drops some. Of 150,000 to 200,000 clones listed, roughly nine tenths are singletons. This chain links TRBV9 with TRBJ2-7, with a possible D match to TRBD2 (6 bases). The sample taken for sequencing was blood. This TCR was recovered from a woman under 40 in good health. CDR3 in DNA: TGTGCCAGCAGCGTAGGGGACTCTTTAAGCTCCTACGAGCAGTACTTC. Protein sequence: CASSVGDSLSSYEQYF.